Following are 27 T cell receptor beta chains from one sample sequenced in a study of shared clonotypes between healthy human individuals. Sequenced by immunoSEQ multiplex PCR; TCRdb stores in-frame clones only, minus some. This table holds about 2.3 million clones, 85% to 95% found once. The specimen was naive CD4+ T cells from PBMCs. As to subset: CD45RA+ positively selected. The source is a man aged 18 to 30 in good health. Some clones in this sample may be carry-over from other donors' samples.

The V call is TRBV28, the J call TRBJ2-7; unclear D gene. The CDR3 is 15 residues long. V was shortened by 6 bases and J by 6 bases, with 21 bases between the two germline ends. From germline, CDR1 is MDHEN and CDR2 SYDVKM. The CDR3 sequence: CASRNRAALDREQYF. CDR3 bases: TGTGCCAGCAGGAACCGTGCGGCCCTTGATCGCGAGCAGTACTTC.

This chain links TRBV19 with TRBJ2-6; D is unclear. Between the trimmed V and J ends, which lost 8 bases and 0 bases, there was a span of 8 bases. Germline assignment: CDR1 LNHDA and CDR2 SQIVND (reference sequence). The CDR3 length is 14 residues. CDR3 loop: CASEESSGANVLTF. CDR3 coding DNA: TGTGCCAGTGAGGAGAGCTCTGGGGCCAACGTCCTGACTTTC.

This sequence joins TRBV18 and TRBJ1-2; D unresolved. The V gene's germline CDR1 is KGHSH and CDR2 LQKENI. V lost 3 bases, J lost 0 bases, and 11 bases lay in between. The CDR3 is made up of 15 amino acids. The CDR3 protein is CASSPTSGTNYGYTF. The CDR3, as DNA: TGTGCCAGCTCACCCACCAGTGGGACTAACTATGGCTACACCTTC. Complete variable domain (other parts from reference TRBV18 and TRBJ1-2): NAGVMQNPRHLVRRRGQEARLRCSPMKGHSHVYWYRQLPEEGLKFMVYLQKENIIDESGMPKERFSAEFPKEGPSILRIQQVVRGDSAAYFCASSPTSGTNYGYTFGSGTRLTVV.

V and J are TRBV4-2 and TRBJ2-3; 10 positions agree with TRBD1. Trimming removed 6 bases from V and 1 base from J; junction bases left unmatched: 7. CDR1 and CDR2 from the germline V gene are LGHNA and YNFKEQ. This CDR3 has 16 residues. The DNA of the CDR3 is TGTGCCAGCAGTCCCGCCGGGACAGGGGGCACAGATACGCAGTATTTT. Translated, it gives CASSPAGTGGTDTQYF.

This chain joins TRBV4-1 and TRBJ1-3, with D perhaps TRBD1 (6 bases). CDR1 MGHRA and CDR2 YSYEKL come from the germline V gene. Trimming removed 4 bases from V and 4 bases from J, with 20 bases in between. The CDR3 has 17 residues. The CDR3 coding sequence is TGCGCCAGCAGCCCCACACTACCGACAGGAGCCGGAAACACCATATATTTT. Its protein is CASSPTLPTGAGNTIYF.

The V gene is TRBV12-5, the J gene TRBJ2-1; 13 bases agree with TRBD2. There are 17 residues in the CDR3. Germline loops: CDR1 LGHNT, CDR2 FRNRAP. The V segment lost 2 bases and the J segment 5 bases; nucleotides outside the gene matches: 6. The CDR3 nucleotides are TGTGCTAGTGGTTTGAGAACTAGCGGGAGGGACAACAATGAGCAGTTCTTC. Encoded protein: CASGLRTSGRDNNEQFF.

V gene TRBV5-1 combines with J gene TRBJ2-1, with a weak D call TRBD2 (6 bases). Germline CDR1 is SGHRS and CDR2 is YFSETQ. The CDR3 loop spans 15 amino acids. The V end was cut by 1 base, the J end by 6 bases, with 14 bases between. The CDR3, as DNA: TGCGCCAGCAGCTTGATTACGGGAGTCCGCAATGAGCAGTTCTTC. It translates to CASSLITGVRNEQFF.

This clone appeared once. The chain joins TRBV29-1 to TRBJ2-1; perhaps TRBD2 as D (6 bases). V gave up 4 bases and J gave up 4 bases, with 11 bases separating them. CDR1 and CDR2 from the germline V gene are SQVTM and ANQGSEA. This CDR3 region has 13 residues. CDR3 in DNA: TGCAGCGTTGTCAGGGACTCATACAATGAGCAGTTCTTC. It yields the protein CSVVRDSYNEQFF.

This chain uses TRBV28 with TRBJ1-4; D is uncertain. The length of the CDR3 is 15 residues. V lost 2 bases and J lost 6, with 13 bases in between. The germline V gene has CDR1 MDHEN and CDR2 SYDVKM. The CDR3 here is CASSLGAGRYEKLFF. The CDR3 DNA reads TGTGCCAGCAGTTTAGGCGCTGGCCGGTATGAAAAACTGTTTTTT.

The chain's CDR3 is CSGGTQNTEAFF. CDR3 coding DNA: TGCAGCGGAGGGACACAGAACACTGAAGCTTTCTTT. The chain joins TRBV29-1 to TRBJ1-1; a weak D match, TRBD1 (6 bases). Germline lookup yields CDR1 SQVTM and CDR2 ANQGSEA. V was shortened by 7 bases and J by 1 base, with 10 bases between the two germline ends. The CDR3 has 12 residues.

Points on this clone: The sample carries other DNA sequences with the same CDR3. The chain employs TRBV7-2 and TRBJ2-7; 7 bases are a match to TRBD2. Per germline, CDR1 SGHTA and CDR2 FQGNSA. The length of the CDR3 is 13 residues. The ends lost 5 bases at V and 2 bases at J; junction bases unmatched: 3. The CDR3 sequence is CASSLGGTYEQYF. The CDR3 region has the DNA TGTGCCAGCAGCCTCGGGGGGACCTACGAGCAGTACTTC.

The CDR3 DNA reads TGTGCCAGCAGTTATAGCGGGAGTGGGAATGAGCAGTTCTTC. Its translation: CASSYSGSGNEQFF. The J gene is TRBJ2-1, the V gene TRBV28, with 9 bases identical to TRBD2. V was pared by 4 bases and J by 7 bases, with 5 bases of the junction left unmatched. The germline V gene encodes CDR1 MDHEN and CDR2 SYDVKM. This CDR3 has 14 residues.

The chain combines TRBV5-6 with TRBJ1-1, with D possibly being TRBD1 (6 bases). CDR3 size: 14 residues. V lost 6 bases and J 5 bases, leaving 17 bases between the germline ends. Germline CDR1 and CDR2: SGHDT and YYEEEE. The CDR3 bases are TGTGCCAGCACCCAGGGGTATATCGGGACTGAAGCTTTCTTT. It encodes CASTQGYIGTEAFF.

This rearrangement joins TRBV6-5 to TRBJ2-5, with TRBD1 matching over 10 bases. Unmatched junction bases numbered 8, after V lost 5 bases and J lost 5 bases. Germline V gives CDR1 MNHEY, CDR2 SVGAGI. This CDR3 region has 15 residues. CDR3 amino acids: CASSPRQGATETQYF. The CDR3 DNA sequence: TGTGCCAGCAGTCCGCGACAGGGGGCAACGGAGACCCAGTACTTC.

The J gene is TRBJ2-7, the V gene TRBV28, with D tentatively TRBD1 (6 bases). Germline V gene lookup returns CDR1 MDHEN and CDR2 SYDVKM. The CDR3 length is 15 residues. Between the trimmed V and J ends, which lost 2 bases and 5 bases, there was a span of 16 bases. In DNA, the CDR3 is TGTGCCAGCAGTTTAGGGACACCCAGGCCAAACGAGCAGTACTTC. It encodes CASSLGTPRPNEQYF.

The CDR3: CASSEASGTGGALDEKLFF. DNA for the CDR3: TGTGCCAGCAGTGAAGCATCCGGGACAGGGGGCGCATTGGACGAAAAACTGTTTTTT. The chain is built from TRBV6-1 and TRBJ1-4; TRBD1 agrees at 12 bases. The trim removed 0 bases at V and 8 bases at J, leaving 13 bases unmatched. CDR3 length: 19 residues. Germline values: CDR1 MNHNS, CDR2 SASEGT.

On this clone: Other DNA sequences in the same sample also yield this CDR3. The J gene is TRBJ2-3, the V gene TRBV7-9; D remains unclear. CDR3 length: 12 amino acids. Germline V gives CDR1 SEHNR, CDR2 FQNEAQ (reference sequence). V gave up 4 bases and J gave up 3 bases, with 5 bases separating them. CDR3 nucleotide sequence: TGTGCCAGCAGCTCCACAACAGATACGCAGTATTTT. Translating it yields CASSSTTDTQYF.

This chain uses TRBV2 with TRBJ2-7, with TRBD2 matching 7 bases. This CDR3 has 14 amino acids. CDR1 is SNHLY and CDR2 is FYNNEI in the germline V gene. Trimming took 7 bases from V and 2 from J; bases not matched to a gene: 8. CDR3 DNA: TGTGCCAGCATGGGGGGGTCAAGGGCCTACGAGCAGTACTTC. Amino acids: CASMGGSRAYEQYF.

The gene calls are TRBV29-1 and TRBJ2-7; D unclear. CDR3 length equals 12 residues. V was clipped by 3 bases and J by 2 bases, with 8 bases between them. Germline V gene sequence: CDR1 SQVTM, CDR2 ANQGSEA. The CDR3 loop is CSVEASTYEQYF. As DNA, the CDR3 is TGCAGCGTTGAGGCTTCTACCTACGAGCAGTACTTC.

This clone has just a few counts. The gene calls are TRBV29-1 and TRBJ1-1; D possibly corresponds to TRBD1 (6 bases). Germline CDR1 is SQVTM and CDR2 is ANQGSEA. There are 15 residues in the CDR3. Trimming shortened V by 6 bases and J by 7 bases, and 24 bases separated the two germline ends. The CDR3 loop reads CSVGYNGQSGYEAFF. The CDR3 bases are TGCAGCGTCGGATATAACGGACAGTCAGGCTATGAAGCTTTCTTT.

The chain has TRBV7-9 and TRBJ1-2; 8 nucleotides align to TRBD1. V lost 8 bases, J lost 3 bases, and 11 bases stayed unmatched. This CDR3 has 15 residues. Per germline, CDR1 SEHNR and CDR2 FQNEAQ (reference sequence). The CDR3 DNA sequence: TGTGCCAGCGAGGCGCAGGGGGCGACGGACTATGGCTACACCTTC. This translates into CASEAQGATDYGYTF.

This chain links TRBV27 with TRBJ1-2, with a weak D call TRBD1 (6 bases). V lost 5 bases and J 4 bases, leaving 20 bases between the germline ends. The CDR3 extends over 16 amino acids. Germline V lookup: CDR1 MNHEY, CDR2 SMNVEV (reference sequence). CDR3 DNA sequence: TGTGCCAGCAGTCCGCGCCTGACAGGCCTGATCTATGGCTACACCTTC. As protein: CASSPRLTGLIYGYTF.

This rearrangement joins TRBV9 to TRBJ2-2; TRBD1 or TRBD2 may be the D gene (5 bases each). Germline V gene lookup returns CDR1 SGDLS and CDR2 YYNGEE. The germline V and J ends were trimmed by 4 bases and 0 bases, with 13 bases remaining between them. This CDR3 is built from 16 residues. The DNA of the CDR3 is TGTGCCAGCAGCTTTCGGGGCAACGCGAACACCGGGGAGCTGTTTTTT. Its protein product is CASSFRGNANTGELFF. The whole variable domain, remainder taken from reference TRBV9 and TRBJ2-2, is DSGVTQTPKHLITATGQRVTLRCSPRSGDLSVYWYQQSLDQGLQFLIQYYNGEERAKGNILERFSAQQFPDLHSELNLSSLELGDSALYFCASSFRGNANTGELFFGEGSRLTVL.

The V and J genes are TRBV29-1 and TRBJ2-5; 7 bases line up with TRBD1. From germline, CDR1 is SQVTM and CDR2 ANQGSEA. V gave up 6 bases and J gave up 5 bases; unmatched junction bases: 6. The CDR3 runs 12 residues. This chain's CDR3 is CSVDRMSETQYF. Here the CDR3 DNA reads TGCAGCGTGGACAGGATGAGTGAGACCCAGTACTTC.

The chain carries TRBV28 and TRBJ1-2, with D perhaps matching TRBD1 (5 bases). V gave up 5 bases and J gave up 3 bases, with 7 bases separating them. The germline V gene encodes CDR1 MDHEN and CDR2 SYDVKM. This CDR3 spans 12 amino acids. Here the CDR3 DNA reads TGTGCCAGCAGTGAACAGGACTATGGCTACACCTTC. Its translation is CASSEQDYGYTF.

The genes are TRBV7-9 and TRBJ1-2, with D uncertain. The CDR3 loop spans 16 amino acids. V lost 1 base, J lost 8 bases, and 20 bases lay in between. The germline CDR1 and CDR2 sequences are SEHNR and FQNEAQ (reference sequence). The CDR3 DNA sequence: TGTGCCAGCAGCTTAGTCGCCGGGGAGAGAAACCTGGGCTACACCTTC. Encoded protein: CASSLVAGERNLGYTF. Filled out from reference TRBV7-9 and TRBJ1-2, the complete variable domain reads DTGVSQNPRHKITKRGQNVTFRCDPISEHNRLYWYRQTLGQGPEFLTYFQNEAQLEKSRLLSDRFSAERPKGSFSTLEIQRTEQGDSAMYLCASSLVAGERNLGYTFGSGTRLTVV.

The chain couples TRBV28 to TRBJ1-4, with TRBD1 as a possible D gene (6 bases). CDR3 length equals 14 residues. Germline loops: CDR1 MDHEN, CDR2 SYDVKM. V was pared by 6 bases and J by 7 bases, with 15 bases between. The CDR3 region has the DNA TGTGCCAGCAGGAAGGGGGGGGCAATTGAAAAACTGTTTTTT. Translating it yields CASRKGGAIEKLFF.